The T cell receptor beta chain under discussion was sequenced for a study of CD8 T cells in ankylosing spondylitis. Study-level points and caveats: Reports say disease-linked clones showed up significantly more in matched ankylosing spondylitis synovial fluid. Before this, some motif variants had been reported in reactive arthritis synovial fluid and blood.

TCRdb reprocessed the 5' RACE reads via MiXCR and lists one record per CDR3 protein. The repertoire includes 35,000 to 45,000 distinct CDR3 sequences, 8% to 13% of them detected once, and approximately 1.5% sits in the top ten. In germline, CDR1 is SGHTA, CDR2 FQGNSA. Trimming removed 3 bases at V and 5 bases at J, with 13 bases between. The CDR3 totals 14 residues. Of note for this clonotype: Its antigen is unidentified.

The sequence derives from a male donor with ankylosing spondylitis or in good health (not recorded which). Sequencing input: blood, either unsorted or a sorted T cell fraction (not recorded which). The chain employs TRBV7-2 and TRBJ1-1; TRBD1 might be the D (5 bases). CDR3 DNA sequence: TGTGCCAGCAGCTTTCACCGGGAGGGGACTGAAGCTTTCTTT. This codes for CASSFHREGTEAFF. The whole variable domain, remainder taken from reference TRBV7-2 and TRBJ1-1, is GAGVSQSPSNKVTEKGKDVELRCDPISGHTALYWYRQSLGQGLEFLIYFQGNSAPDKSGLPSDRFSAERTGGSVSTLTIQRTQQEDSAVYLCASSFHREGTEAFFGQGTRLTVV.